Listed below are T cell receptor beta chains from one sample, sequenced in a study of blood T cell repertoires in COVID-19. Using immunoSEQ multiplex PCR, the repertoire was profiled, and TCRdb retains in-frame clones only, with some absent. The data contain about 87,000 clones, about 85% of them seen just once; the ten biggest clones take up 2% to 2.5%. Sequencing input: peripheral blood. All receptors come from a woman in her 70s with acute or convalescent COVID-19. Each CDR3 is given with its conserved first and last residue. Each record gives: clone size, D gene, V gene, J gene, CDR3 DNA, CDR3 protein. A D gene is named only where the DNA matches it firmly. Expanded clones are given a class, and other clones once, few, many or no size at all.

NA,NA,TRBV19,TRBJ1-5,TGTGCCAGTAGTATAACAGGGAGAGGGCAGCCCCAGCATTTT,CASSITGRGQPQHF
NA,TRBD2,TRBV4-1,TRBJ2-7,TGCGCCAGCAGCCAAGGTCCCAGCGGGGGGGCGCGATACGAGCAGTACTTC,CASSQGPSGGARYEQYF
NA,TRBD1,TRBV5-1,TRBJ1-1,TGCGCCAGCAGACAGGACAGGGATTACACTGAAGCTTTCTTT,CASRQDRDYTEAFF
few,TRBD1,TRBV5-1,TRBJ2-7,TGCGCCAGCAGCTTACAGGGGACCGCCTACGAGCAGTACTTC,CASSLQGTAYEQYF
NA,NA,TRBV6-4,TRBJ1-5,TGTGCCAGCAGTCCAACAGGGTGGTCAAATCAGCCCCAGCATTTT,CASSPTGWSNQPQHF
NA,NA,TRBV11-3,TRBJ1-1,TGTGCCAGCAGCTTATCGCGGCAGGGGCCTGAAGCTTTCTTT,CASSLSRQGPEAFF
NA,NA,TRBV2,TRBJ1-2,TGTGCCAGCAGTGAGTCAGTAAACTATGGCTACACCTTC,CASSESVNYGYTF
few,NA,TRBV7-8,TRBJ1-1,TGTGCCAGCAGCCCTCCCCGGAACACTGAAGCTTTCTTT,CASSPPRNTEAFF
once,NA,TRBV6-5,TRBJ1-5,TGTGCCAGCAGAGTACAGGTCGATAGCAATCAGCCCCAGCATTTT,CASRVQVDSNQPQHF
NA,NA,TRBV4-1,TRBJ2-5,TGCGCCAGCAGCCACGGCCGGGGGTACATACAAGAGACCCAGTACTTC,CASSHGRGYIQETQYF
NA,NA,TRBV28,TRBJ2-1,TGTGCCAGCAGCCCCCCGGGAGCCAACAATGAGCAGTTCTTC,CASSPPGANNEQFF
NA,TRBD1,TRBV4-2,TRBJ1-2,TGTGCCAGCAGCCAACGGCCGGGACAGTCGTTTAACTATGGCTACACCTTC,CASSQRPGQSFNYGYTF
NA,TRBD1,TRBV7-8,TRBJ1-2,TGTGCCAGCAGCTCGGACAGGGACTATGGCTACACCTTC,CASSSDRDYGYTF
NA,NA,TRBV28,TRBJ2-1,TGTGCCTCTGGGGGCGGATACAATGAGCAGTTCTTC,CASGGGYNEQFF
NA,TRBD1,TRBV5-4,TRBJ2-5,TGTGCCAGCAGCTTTGGGACAGAGGGTCAAGAGACCCAGTACTTC,CASSFGTEGQETQYF
NA,NA,TRBV30,TRBJ2-7,TGTGCCTGGAGTGGTGCCAGTCCCTACGAGCAGTACTTC,CAWSGASPYEQYF
few,TRBD1,TRBV6-1,TRBJ2-2,TGTGCCAGCAGTGAAAGAAGACAGGGGCGGGCCGGGGAGCTGTTTTTT,CASSERRQGRAGELFF
NA,TRBD1,TRBV19,TRBJ1-4,TGTGCCAGTAGTACACCCGGGACAGGGGGTGAAAAACTGTTTTTT,CASSTPGTGGEKLFF
NA,TRBD1,TRBV4-1,TRBJ2-7,TGCGCCAGCAGCCAAGAAACAGGGGGACTTGCCTACGAGCAGTACTTC,CASSQETGGLAYEQYF
NA,NA,TRBV5-4,TRBJ2-7,TGTGCCAGCAGCTCGGAATACGCGGGTAGGGAGCAGTACTTC,CASSSEYAGREQYF
NA,NA,TRBV30,TRBJ1-5,TGTGCCTGGAGTAGAGGGGGAAATAGCAATCAGCCCCAGCATTTT,CAWSRGGNSNQPQHF
NA,TRBD2,TRBV7-3,TRBJ2-1,TGTGCCAGCAGCTTAGCACTAGCGGGTCCTTACAATGAGCAGTTCTTC,CASSLALAGPYNEQFF
NA,NA,TRBV4-1,TRBJ1-1,TGCGCCAGCAGCCTCAGAGGAGTGAGGGACACTGAAGCTTTCTTT,CASSLRGVRDTEAFF
NA,TRBD1,TRBV19,TRBJ2-2,TGTGCCAGTAGAGGCCGGGACAGGGGGGCCGGGGAGCTGTTTTTT,CASRGRDRGAGELFF
NA,NA,TRBV6-5,TRBJ1-2,TGTGCCAGCGGGTCAACGGGAAACTATGGCTACACCTTC,CASGSTGNYGYTF
NA,NA,TRBV10-3,TRBJ1-4,NA,CAISATSGRDRYNEKLFF
NA,TRBD1,TRBV27,TRBJ1-2,TGTGCCAGCAGTCCGACGGCAGGGGGTACCTTCTATGGCTACACCTTC,CASSPTAGGTFYGYTF
NA,NA,TRBV20-1,TRBJ2-2,TGCAGTGCTAGTCAAACAGGGCTCCCCGGGGAGCTGTTTTTT,CSASQTGLPGELFF
NA,TRBD2,TRBV20-1,TRBJ2-5,TGCAGGGCTTGGGGCGGGGGGGGCCAGTACTTC,CRAWGGGGQYF
NA,TRBD1,TRBV18,TRBJ2-2,TGTGCCAGCTCATCCTTTACCGGGACAGGGGGATTCTTGAACACCGGGGAGCTGTTTTTT,CASSSFTGTGGFLNTGELFF
NA,TRBD2,TRBV5-3,TRBJ2-7,TGTGCCAGAAGCTTGGCCTGCGGGGGGGCCTTCGAGCAGTACTTC,CARSLACGGAFEQYF
NA,NA,TRBV4-1,TRBJ1-5,TGCGCCAGCAGCCAAGATGGAGGGGTCGGCAATCAGCCCCAGCATTTT,CASSQDGGVGNQPQHF